This TCR beta chain emerged from a study of blood T cell repertoires in COVID-19. Overall study: Material from acute and convalescent COVID-19 was sourced from the United States, Italy and Spain. In each case, the material was cDNA or gDNA derived from T cells, B-cell-depleted T cells, or PBMCs.

As processed by the authors: Nucleated cell number was recorded as an estimate derived from reference gene primer amplification. Generated by immunoSEQ multiplex PCR, the TCRdb table keeps only in-frame clones and is missing some. V and J calls and clone size come straight from that table; D and trimming were deduced from the DNA. The sample shows more than 50,000 clones, more than 80% of them seen only once. The CDR3 has 14 residues. The germline CDR1 and CDR2 sequences are SGHTA and FQGNSA. V shed 5 bases, J shed 4 bases, and the junction held 6 bases outside the gene matches. The genes are TRBV7-2 and TRBJ2-7; 9 bases are shared with TRBD1. This TCR was sampled from a man older than 75 with acute or convalescent COVID-19. The sample consisted of peripheral blood. The CDR3 nucleotides read TGTGCCAGCAGCGCCCGACAGGGGGGTTACGAGCAGTACTTC. Amino acid sequence: CASSARQGGYEQYF.